These 11 T cell receptor beta chains were all obtained from the same sample, sequenced in a study of blood T cell repertoires in COVID-19. Only in-frame clones appear in the TCRdb table, and some are missing; sequencing was by immunoSEQ multiplex PCR. The sample consists of approximately 260,000 clones, 82% of them appearing once. Sequencing was performed on peripheral blood. These receptors came from a woman older than 75 with active or convalescent COVID-19.

This chain uses TRBV5-6 with TRBJ2-3, with TRBD2 as a possible D gene (5 bases). CDR3 size: 17 residues. Germline CDR1 is SGHDT and CDR2 is YYEEEE. Trimming removed 4 bases at V and 2 bases at J, with 20 bases between. CDR3: CASSDRPGKTLTDTQYF. As DNA, the CDR3 is TGTGCCAGCAGCGACCGCCCCGGGAAAACTCTCACAGATACGCAGTATTTT.

As for this clone: The same CDR3 is also encoded by other DNA sequences in this sample. V is TRBV19 and J is TRBJ1-2, with D uncertain. This CDR3 contains 14 residues. The ends were cut back, 3 bases at V and 2 bases at J, with 10 bases in the middle. The V gene's germline CDR1 is LNHDA and CDR2 SQIVND (reference sequence). The CDR3 sequence: CASSIRDTNYGYTF. The CDR3 DNA is TGTGCCAGTAGTATCCGAGACACGAACTATGGCTACACCTTC.

This clone is a singleton in its sample. This chain links TRBV2 with TRBJ2-2; D gene unclear. The CDR3 contains 11 residues. Trimming removed 0 bases from V and 15 bases from J, with 8 bases in between. Germline V gene sequence: CDR1 SNHLY, CDR2 FYNNEI. The CDR3 nucleotides are TGTGCCAGCAGTGAAGCGCTAGAGTTGTTTTTT. This gives the protein CASSEALELFF. The variable domain in full, with the rest retrieved from reference TRBV2 and TRBJ2-2, is EPEVTQTPSHQVTQMGQEVILRCVPISNHLYFYWYRQILGQKVEFLVSFYNNEISEKSEIFDDQFSVERPDGSNFTLKIRSTKLEDSAMYFCASSEALELFFGEGSRLTVL.

This clone came up once. The V call is TRBV30, the J call TRBJ1-2; TRBD1 aligns across 7 bases. Trimming cost V 3 bases and J 4 bases; bases outside gene matches: 8. The CDR3 has 14 amino acids. Germline assignment: CDR1 GTSNPN and CDR2 SVGIG (reference sequence). CDR3 DNA: TGTGCCTGGAGAAAGGGACAGTTATCCTATGGCTACACCTTC. It specifies CAWRKGQLSYGYTF.

V is TRBV5-6 and J is TRBJ1-4, with 7 bases matching TRBD1. Losses at the gene ends were 4 bases for V and 0 bases for J; bases not matched to a gene: 15. The germline gives CDR1 SGHDT, CDR2 YYEEEE. The CDR3 extends over 19 amino acids. The CDR3, as DNA: TGTGCCAGCAGCGAAGAGGGGGCGCCACCTTCCCCAACTAATGAAAAACTGTTTTTT. Its translation is CASSEEGAPPSPTNEKLFF.

This chain links TRBV28 with TRBJ1-2; D is perhaps TRBD1 (5 bases). There are 14 residues in the CDR3. Trimming removed 3 bases from V and 5 bases from J, with 13 bases in between. Germline loops: CDR1 MDHEN, CDR2 SYDVKM. The DNA of the CDR3 is TGTGCCAGCAGTTTGGGGCCTAATTTATATGGCTACACCTTC. Amino acid sequence: CASSLGPNLYGYTF.

J is TRBJ2-1 and V is TRBV5-1, with D perhaps TRBD1 (5 bases). Germline V gives CDR1 SGHRS, CDR2 YFSETQ. V lost 4 bases to trimming and J lost 0 bases, with 17 bases between them. The CDR3 spans 17 residues. CDR3 in DNA: TGCGCCAGCAGCCCAGCCTCAGGGATCATCTCCTACAATGAGCAGTTCTTC. This encodes CASSPASGIISYNEQFF.

The chain carries TRBV9 and TRBJ1-2; D uncertain. V was clipped by 4 bases and J by 4 bases, with 20 bases between them. Germline assignment: CDR1 SGDLS and CDR2 YYNGEE. The CDR3 runs to 16 residues. The CDR3 here is CASSPAPAAARYGYTF. The CDR3 bases are TGTGCCAGCAGCCCCGCCCCCGCAGCGGCCCGCTATGGCTACACCTTC.

The chain is built from TRBV15 and TRBJ2-3; 8 nucleotides agree with TRBD1. With V trimmed by 0 bases and J by 5 bases, 1 base remained unmatched. Germline V lookup: CDR1 LNHNV, CDR2 YYDKDF (reference sequence). This CDR3 region has 14 residues. CDR3 residues: CATSRDRGLDTQYF. The CDR3 bases are TGTGCCACCAGCAGAGACAGGGGGCTAGATACGCAGTATTTT.

This clone occurred a few times. The chain links TRBV19 to TRBJ1-4; 7 nucleotides match TRBD1. J lost 0 bases, V lost 5 bases, and 3 bases had no gene match. This CDR3 is 15 amino acids long. Germline CDR1 reads LNHDA; CDR2 reads SQIVND (reference sequence). CDR3 region: CASSPGTATNEKLFF. The CDR3 DNA is TGTGCCAGTAGTCCCGGGACAGCAACTAATGAAAAACTGTTTTTT.

Turning to this clone: The sample carries other DNA sequences with the same CDR3. The chain uses TRBV5-1 and TRBJ2-2; 11 nucleotides agree with TRBD2. J was trimmed by 3 bases and V by 4 bases; bases with no gene match: 2. This CDR3 is 15 amino acids long. Germline loops: CDR1 SGHRS, CDR2 YFSETQ. In DNA, the CDR3 is TGCGCCAGCAGCCGTAGCGGGAGGGACACCGGGGAGCTGTTTTTT. Amino acids: CASSRSGRDTGELFF.